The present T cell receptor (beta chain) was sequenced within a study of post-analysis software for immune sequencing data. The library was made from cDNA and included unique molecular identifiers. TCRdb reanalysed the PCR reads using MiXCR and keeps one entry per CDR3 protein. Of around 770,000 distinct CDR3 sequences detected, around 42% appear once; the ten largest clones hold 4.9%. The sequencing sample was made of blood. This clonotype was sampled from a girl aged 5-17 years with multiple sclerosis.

The CDR3, as DNA: TGTGCCAGCAGCTTAGAAGGGGGAGTCGCCTACGAGCAGTACTTC. Protein product: CASSLEGGVAYEQYF. The chain employs TRBV7-2 and TRBJ2-4; TRBD1 might be the D (6 bases). The DNA matches TRBJ2-7 better at its end, which makes the J call doubtful. CDR1 and CDR2 (germline): SGHTA, FQGNSA. The CDR3 is 15 residues long.